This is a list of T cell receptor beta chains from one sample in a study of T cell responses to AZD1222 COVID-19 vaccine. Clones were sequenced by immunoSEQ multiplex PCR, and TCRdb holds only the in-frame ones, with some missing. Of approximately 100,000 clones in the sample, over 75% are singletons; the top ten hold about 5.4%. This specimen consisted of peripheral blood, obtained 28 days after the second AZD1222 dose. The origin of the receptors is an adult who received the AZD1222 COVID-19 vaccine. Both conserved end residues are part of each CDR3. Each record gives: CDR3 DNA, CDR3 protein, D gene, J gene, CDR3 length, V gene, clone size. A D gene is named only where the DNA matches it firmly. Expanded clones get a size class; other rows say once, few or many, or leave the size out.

DNA: TGTGCCAGCAGCGCCGGGACAGGATTCGGAAACACCATATATTTT; CDR3: CASSAGTGFGNTIYF; D: TRBD1; J: TRBJ1-3; length: 15; V: TRBV6-4; size: -
DNA: TGTGCCAGCATGATGGAAACCCAAGAGACCCAGTACTTC; CDR3: CASMMETQETQYF; D: -; J: TRBJ2-5; length: 13; V: TRBV2; size: -
DNA: TGTGCCAGCAGTTTGGGGACAGCCTACGAGCAGTACTTC; CDR3: CASSLGTAYEQYF; D: TRBD1; J: TRBJ2-7; length: 13; V: TRBV27; size: -
DNA: TGTGCCAGCGCAGGGCGATCCTATTCACCCCTCCACTTT; CDR3: CASAGRSYSPLHF; D: -; J: TRBJ1-6; length: 13; V: TRBV28; size: few
DNA: TGTGCCAGCAGCCAAGGGGACAGGGGGGGCGATGAGCAGTTCTTC; CDR3: CASSQGDRGGDEQFF; D: TRBD1; J: TRBJ2-1; length: 15; V: TRBV4-2; size: -
DNA: TGTGCCACCAGCAAACGGAGGGACAGCCCTTCTGGAAACACCATATATTTT; CDR3: CATSKRRDSPSGNTIYF; D: TRBD1; J: TRBJ1-3; length: 17; V: TRBV15; size: -
DNA: TGTGCCAGCAGCGGCGAGCCGGGACGGTTCTCTGGAAACACCATATATTTT; CDR3: CASSGEPGRFSGNTIYF; D: -; J: TRBJ1-3; length: 17; V: TRBV5-4; size: -
DNA: TGTGCCAGCAGCTCCCGGGGGACTAGCGGGGGGGCCGCGAATGAGCAGTTCTTC; CDR3: CASSSRGTSGGAANEQFF; D: TRBD2; J: TRBJ2-1; length: 18; V: TRBV7-2; size: -
DNA: TGTGCCATCAGTCAACAGCTGGCGGGGGAGCTGTTTTTT; CDR3: CAISQQLAGELFF; D: -; J: TRBJ2-2; length: 13; V: TRBV10-3; size: -
DNA: TGTGCCAGCAGCACGCGGACTAGCGTGGGGGAGCAGTACTTC; CDR3: CASSTRTSVGEQYF; D: TRBD2; J: TRBJ2-7; length: 14; V: TRBV7-2; size: -
DNA: TGTGCCAGCTCACTTTACGACAGGGACTATGGCTACACCTTC; CDR3: CASSLYDRDYGYTF; D: TRBD1; J: TRBJ1-2; length: 14; V: TRBV18; size: -
DNA: TGTGCCAGCAGGTACCCCGGGACAGGGAATTCACCCCTCCACTTT; CDR3: CASRYPGTGNSPLHF; D: TRBD1; J: TRBJ1-6; length: 15; V: TRBV7-3; size: -
DNA: TGTGCCACCACAGGGGTAGGGAATCAGCCCCAGCATTTT; CDR3: CATTGVGNQPQHF; D: TRBD1; J: TRBJ1-5; length: 13; V: TRBV10-3; size: -
DNA: TGTGCCAGCACTCCGGCGGACCTCACAGATACGCAGTATTTT; CDR3: CASTPADLTDTQYF; D: -; J: TRBJ2-3; length: 14; V: TRBV28; size: -
DNA: TGCGCCAGCAGCCAAGATGCCAGCTACACTGAAGCTTTCTTT; CDR3: CASSQDASYTEAFF; D: -; J: TRBJ1-1; length: 14; V: TRBV4-3; size: -
DNA: TGTGCCAGCAGTTTATCTCAGGGGGCGCCCACCGGGGAGCTGTTTTTT; CDR3: CASSLSQGAPTGELFF; D: TRBD1; J: TRBJ2-2; length: 16; V: TRBV28; size: -
DNA: TGCGCCAGCAGTGATGCCAGGGGAACTGGGAACACTGAAGCTTTCTTT; CDR3: CASSDARGTGNTEAFF; D: -; J: TRBJ1-1; length: 16; V: TRBV10-2; size: -
DNA: TGTGCCAGCAGCCCCGGACGGATCCAAGAGACCCAGTACTTC; CDR3: CASSPGRIQETQYF; D: -; J: TRBJ2-5; length: 14; V: TRBV5-6; size: -
DNA: TGTGCCAGCAGTTTAGGGACAGGGGTGGGTGGCTACACCTTC; CDR3: CASSLGTGVGGYTF; D: TRBD1; J: TRBJ1-2; length: 14; V: TRBV28; size: -
DNA: TGTGCCAGTAGGAAAGGGGGCTCATATGGCTACACCTTC; CDR3: CASRKGGSYGYTF; D: TRBD1; J: TRBJ1-2; length: 13; V: TRBV19; size: -
DNA: TGTGCCAGCAGCGTAGGGGCTGGGGGGAGGGCAGATACGCAGTATTTT; CDR3: CASSVGAGGRADTQYF; D: TRBD2; J: TRBJ2-3; length: 16; V: TRBV9; size: -
DNA: TGTGCCAGCAGCTTTACAGGGGGCATCTCCTACGAGCAGTACTTC; CDR3: CASSFTGGISYEQYF; D: TRBD1; J: TRBJ2-7; length: 15; V: TRBV7-2; size: once
DNA: TGTGCCAGCAGTGCGACTAGCGGGGGGGCAGATACGCAGTATTTT; CDR3: CASSATSGGADTQYF; D: TRBD2; J: TRBJ2-3; length: 15; V: TRBV6-4; size: -
DNA: TGTGCCAGCAGCTCGGGTGGGTCCGCCTCTGGAAACACCATATATTTT; CDR3: CASSSGGSASGNTIYF; D: -; J: TRBJ1-3; length: 16; V: TRBV7-2; size: once
DNA: TGTGCCAGCAGTGAATTACAGGGGAACGCTGGAAACACCATATATTTT; CDR3: CASSELQGNAGNTIYF; D: TRBD1; J: TRBJ1-3; length: 16; V: TRBV6-1; size: -
DNA: TGTGCCAGCAGTGAATATTCGGGGGGAGGGAACACTGAAGCTTTCTTT; CDR3: CASSEYSGGGNTEAFF; D: -; J: TRBJ1-1; length: 16; V: TRBV25-1; size: -
DNA: TGTGCCAGCAGCCATTACTTTAGTCGGAGCACCGGGGAGCTGTTTTTT; CDR3: CASSHYFSRSTGELFF; D: -; J: TRBJ2-2; length: 16; V: TRBV4-2; size: few
DNA: TGTGCCTCCCGGACAGTCCTCGACTATGGCTACACCTTC; CDR3: CASRTVLDYGYTF; D: -; J: TRBJ1-2; length: 13; V: TRBV5-3; size: -
DNA: TGTGCCAGTAGTATCATGGGCATCGCTGGAAACACCATATATTTT; CDR3: CASSIMGIAGNTIYF; D: -; J: TRBJ1-3; length: 15; V: TRBV19; size: -
DNA: TGTGCCAGCTCACCATTCAGGACAGGGGGCTATTCACCCCTCCACTTT; CDR3: CASSPFRTGGYSPLHF; D: TRBD1; J: TRBJ1-6; length: 16; V: TRBV18; size: once
DNA: TGTGCCAGCAGTCAATTATACACTGAAGCTTTCTTT; CDR3: CASSQLYTEAFF; D: -; J: TRBJ1-1; length: 12; V: TRBV12-3/TRBV12-4; size: -
DNA: TGTGCCAGCAGTTCGCGGACCCCGGGAGGCGAAAAACTGTTTTTT; CDR3: CASSSRTPGGEKLFF; D: -; J: TRBJ1-4; length: 15; V: TRBV28; size: -
DNA: TGTGCCAGCAGCTTAGACGGTCCGCAGTACTTC; CDR3: CASSLDGPQYF; D: -; J: TRBJ2-7; length: 11; V: TRBV7-9; size: -
DNA: TGTGCCAGCAGTGTGGACAGGGTAGGAGGTCAGCCCCAGCATTTT; CDR3: CASSVDRVGGQPQHF; D: TRBD1; J: TRBJ1-5; length: 15; V: TRBV6-1; size: -
DNA: TGCGCCAGCAGCTTGGATTCCAGGGGAGGCTCTGGAAACACCATATATTTT; CDR3: CASSLDSRGGSGNTIYF; D: -; J: TRBJ1-3; length: 17; V: TRBV5-1; size: -
DNA: TGCAGCGCCGAGGGAGGGGCTTTCTATGGCTACACCTTC; CDR3: CSAEGGAFYGYTF; D: -; J: TRBJ1-2; length: 13; V: TRBV29-1; size: -
DNA: TGTGCCATCAGTGAGGGCGAAGAGGATCAGCCCCAGCATTTT; CDR3: CAISEGEEDQPQHF; D: -; J: TRBJ1-5; length: 14; V: TRBV10-3; size: -
DNA: TGTGCCACGAAGAAACCGGGGCCTGAGACTGAAGCTTTCTTT; CDR3: CATKKPGPETEAFF; D: -; J: TRBJ1-1; length: 14; V: TRBV11-1; size: -
DNA: TGCAGCGTTGAACAGGGTCTAGGTCAGCCCCAGCATTTT; CDR3: CSVEQGLGQPQHF; D: -; J: TRBJ1-5; length: 13; V: TRBV29-1; size: -
DNA: TGTGCCAGCAGCTTAGTTCAGGGCACTGAAGCTTTCTTT; CDR3: CASSLVQGTEAFF; D: -; J: TRBJ1-1; length: 13; V: TRBV7-8; size: -
DNA: TGTGCCAGCAGTTACTACGGAGCTGAAGCTTTCTTT; CDR3: CASSYYGAEAFF; D: -; J: TRBJ1-1; length: 12; V: TRBV6-5; size: -
DNA: TGTGCCAGCAGCCAAGTAGGGATCAATTCACCCCTCCACTTT; CDR3: CASSQVGINSPLHF; D: -; J: TRBJ1-6; length: 14; V: TRBV14; size: -
DNA: TGTGCCAGCAGATTTGGGACAGTATCCAATTCACCCCTCCACTTT; CDR3: CASRFGTVSNSPLHF; D: TRBD1; J: TRBJ1-6; length: 15; V: TRBV2; size: few
DNA: TGTGCCAGCAGCTTAGCACCTGGGGGAGTTGGAAACACCATATATTTT; CDR3: CASSLAPGGVGNTIYF; D: -; J: TRBJ1-3; length: 16; V: TRBV7-6; size: few
DNA: TGTGCCAGCAGCCAAACAGGGGGCGGGGGACATGGCTACACCTTC; CDR3: CASSQTGGGGHGYTF; D: TRBD1; J: TRBJ1-2; length: 15; V: TRBV5-6; size: -
DNA: TGTGCCAGCAGTGAAGCTCTCAGGGTCTATGGCTACACCTTC; CDR3: CASSEALRVYGYTF; D: -; J: TRBJ1-2; length: 14; V: TRBV2; size: -